This T cell receptor (beta chain) originates from a study of T cell responses to AZD1222 COVID-19 vaccine. General study findings and limits: Repertoires were collected only later (after the peak T cell response had occurred). White British donors predominated, females outnumbered males, and clonal diversity was possibly underestimated. A reported finding is that nearly half of spike-specific TCRs target unmutated variant regions.

TCRdb's copy holds only in-frame clones and misses some; the assay was immunoSEQ multiplex PCR. This table has 56,000 or so clones, more than 75% appearing once. Comments on this clone: Its matching antigen is unknown.

The V gene's germline CDR1 is WNHNN and CDR2 SYGVQD (reference sequence). J was trimmed by 1 base and V by 5 bases; bases with no gene match: 6. The CDR3 consists of 15 residues. The source of this sequence is an adult who received the AZD1222 COVID-19 vaccine. Sequenced here: peripheral blood, sampled 28 days after the second AZD1222 dose. V usage is TRBV10-1 and J usage is TRBJ1-1; 8 positions agree with TRBD1. Written as DNA, the CDR3 is TGCGCCAGCAGTTGGTCGACAGGGGAGAACACTGAAGCTTTCTTT. Protein product: CASSWSTGENTEAFF.